The sequence of this T cell receptor (beta chain) was determined in a study of cytomegalovirus exposure and HLA in healthy donors. Primers included in the PCR were 60 Vbeta and 13 Jbeta primers. Profiled with immunoSEQ multiplex PCR; TCRdb holds only in-frame clones, not every one. In the table there are roughly 140,000 clones, around 72% of which are singletons. Each donor's status was that of a healthy bone marrow donor. CDR3 size: 13 residues. The germline V gene encodes CDR1 SQVTM and CDR2 ANQGSEA. Trimming shortened V by 3 bases and J by 4 bases, and 9 bases separated the two germline ends. Regarding this clone: Its target is unknown.

Study-wide points: Later examination showed HLA-associated TCR beta chains had greater clonal expansion than equally common others. For cytomegalovirus status, the classifier reportedly gave diagnoses with high specificity and sensitivity.

This TCR was recovered from a man in his forties in good health and CMV-seronegative. The chain couples TRBV29-1 to TRBJ1-4; no clear D. The sequencing sample was made of PBMCs. The CDR3 DNA reads as TGCAGCGTTGACGCAGGAAGTAATGAAAAACTGTTTTTT. Amino acids: CSVDAGSNEKLFF. Combining the CDR3 with reference TRBV29-1 and TRBJ1-4 gives the whole variable domain SAVISQKPSRDICQRGTSLTIQCQVDSQVTMMFWYRQQPGQSLTLIATANQGSEATYESGFVIDKFPISRPNLTFSTLTVSNMSPEDSSIYLCSVDAGSNEKLFFGSGTQLSVL.